This T cell receptor beta chain was found in a study of T cells in tuberculosis. Sequencing was performed with immunoSEQ multiplex PCR; in TCRdb, only in-frame clones are kept and a portion is missing. The table records 38,000 or so clones, about 95% of them present only once. This sequence originates from a donor between 10 and 35 years old with latent tuberculosis or without tuberculosis infection. Material: PBMCs.

CDR3 sequence reads: CASSYSGGISGNTIYF. The CDR3 DNA sequence: TGTGCCAGCAGTTACTCAGGAGGGATCTCTGGAAACACCATATATTTT. V gene TRBV6-5 combines with J gene TRBJ1-3; no clear D. The CDR3 runs 16 residues. The V gene lost 0 bases and the J gene lost 0 bases, with 9 bases spanning the gap. Germline-derived CDR1 and CDR2 are MNHEY and SVGAGI.